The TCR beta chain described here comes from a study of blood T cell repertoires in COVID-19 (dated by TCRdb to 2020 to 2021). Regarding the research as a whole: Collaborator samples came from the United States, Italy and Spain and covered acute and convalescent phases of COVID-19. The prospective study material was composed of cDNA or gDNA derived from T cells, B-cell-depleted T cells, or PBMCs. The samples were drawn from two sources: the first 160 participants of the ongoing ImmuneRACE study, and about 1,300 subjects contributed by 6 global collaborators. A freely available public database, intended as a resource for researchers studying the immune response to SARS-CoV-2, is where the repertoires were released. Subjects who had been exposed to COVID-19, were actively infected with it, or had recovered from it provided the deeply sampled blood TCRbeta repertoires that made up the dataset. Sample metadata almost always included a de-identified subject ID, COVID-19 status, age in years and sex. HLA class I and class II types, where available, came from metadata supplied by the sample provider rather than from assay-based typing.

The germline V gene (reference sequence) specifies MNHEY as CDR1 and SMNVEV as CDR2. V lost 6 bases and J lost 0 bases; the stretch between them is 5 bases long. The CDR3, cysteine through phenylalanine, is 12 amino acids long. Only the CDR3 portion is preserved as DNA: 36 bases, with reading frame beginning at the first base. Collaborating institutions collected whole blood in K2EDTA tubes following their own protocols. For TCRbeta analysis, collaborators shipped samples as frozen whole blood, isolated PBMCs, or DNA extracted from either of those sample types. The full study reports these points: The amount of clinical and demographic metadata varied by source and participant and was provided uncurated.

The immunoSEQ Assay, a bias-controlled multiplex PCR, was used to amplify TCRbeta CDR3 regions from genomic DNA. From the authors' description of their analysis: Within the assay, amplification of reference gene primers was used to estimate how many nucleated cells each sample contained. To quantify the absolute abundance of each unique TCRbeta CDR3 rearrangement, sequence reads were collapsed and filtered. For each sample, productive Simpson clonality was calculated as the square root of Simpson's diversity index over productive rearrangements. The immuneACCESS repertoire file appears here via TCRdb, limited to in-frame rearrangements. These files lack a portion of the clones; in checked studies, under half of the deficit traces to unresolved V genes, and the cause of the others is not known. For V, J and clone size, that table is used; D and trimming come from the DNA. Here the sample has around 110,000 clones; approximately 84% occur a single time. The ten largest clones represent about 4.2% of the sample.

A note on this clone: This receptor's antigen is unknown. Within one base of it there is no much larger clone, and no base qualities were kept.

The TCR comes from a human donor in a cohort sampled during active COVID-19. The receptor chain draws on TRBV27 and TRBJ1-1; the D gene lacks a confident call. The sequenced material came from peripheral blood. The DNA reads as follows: TGTGCCAGCAGACACATGAACACTGAAGCTTTCTTT. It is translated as CASRHMNTEAFF.